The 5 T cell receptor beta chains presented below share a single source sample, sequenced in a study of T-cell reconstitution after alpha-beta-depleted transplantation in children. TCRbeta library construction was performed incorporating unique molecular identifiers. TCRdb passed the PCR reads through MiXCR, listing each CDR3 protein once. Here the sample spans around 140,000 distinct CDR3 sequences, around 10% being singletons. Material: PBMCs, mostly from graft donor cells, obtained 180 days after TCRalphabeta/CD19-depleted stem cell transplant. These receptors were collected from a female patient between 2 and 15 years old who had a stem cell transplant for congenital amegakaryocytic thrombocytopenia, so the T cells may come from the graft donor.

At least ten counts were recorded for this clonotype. The CDR3 sequence is CASSPGTGNEKLFF. The CDR3 nucleotides read TGCGCCAGCAGCCCGGGGACAGGGAATGAAAAACTGTTTTTT. The chain combines TRBV5-1 with TRBJ1-4; 9 bases fit TRBD1. Germline V lookup: CDR1 SGHRS, CDR2 YFSETQ. J was trimmed by 5 bases and V by 4 bases; bases with no gene match: 3. The CDR3 extends over 14 amino acids.

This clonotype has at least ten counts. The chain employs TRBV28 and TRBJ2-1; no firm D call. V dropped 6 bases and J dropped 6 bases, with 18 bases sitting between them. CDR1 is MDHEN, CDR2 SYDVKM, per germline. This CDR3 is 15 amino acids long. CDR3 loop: CASSPSSNMPNEQFF. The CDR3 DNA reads TGTGCCAGCAGCCCCTCCTCGAACATGCCCAATGAGCAGTTCTTC.

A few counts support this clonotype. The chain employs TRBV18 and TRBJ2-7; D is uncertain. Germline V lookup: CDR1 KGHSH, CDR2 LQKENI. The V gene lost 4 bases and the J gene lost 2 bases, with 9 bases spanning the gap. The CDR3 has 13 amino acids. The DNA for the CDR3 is TGTGCCAGCTCACAAGCCGCCGCCTACGAGCAGTACTTC. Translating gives CASSQAAAYEQYF. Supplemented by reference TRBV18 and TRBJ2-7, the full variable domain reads NAGVMQNPRHLVRRRGQEARLRCSPMKGHSHVYWYRQLPEEGLKFMVYLQKENIIDESGMPKERFSAEFPKEGPSILRIQQVVRGDSAAYFCASSQAAAYEQYFGPGTRLTVT.

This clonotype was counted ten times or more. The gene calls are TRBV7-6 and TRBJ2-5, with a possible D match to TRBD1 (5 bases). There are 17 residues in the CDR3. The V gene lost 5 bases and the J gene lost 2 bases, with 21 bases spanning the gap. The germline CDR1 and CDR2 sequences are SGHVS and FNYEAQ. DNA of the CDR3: TGTGCCAGCAGCCCCCAGGGTCATAGGGGCTTTCAAGAGACCCAGTACTTC. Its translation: CASSPQGHRGFQETQYF.

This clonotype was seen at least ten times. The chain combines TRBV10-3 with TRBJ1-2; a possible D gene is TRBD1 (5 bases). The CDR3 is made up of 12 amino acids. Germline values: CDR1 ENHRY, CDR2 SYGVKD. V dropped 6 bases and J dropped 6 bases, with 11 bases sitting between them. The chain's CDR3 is CAISPGRNGYTF. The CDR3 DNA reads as TGTGCCATCAGCCCAGGGAGGAATGGCTACACCTTC.